Listed below are T cell receptor beta chains from one sample, sequenced in a study of early T cells in non-severe SARS-CoV-2 infection. Via MiXCR, TCRdb re-called the 5' RACE reads, giving one row per CDR3 protein. The table includes some 66,000 distinct CDR3 sequences, around an eighth detected once. The sample comprised whole blood. These receptors were taken from an adult who was a healthcare worker with PCR-confirmed SARS-CoV-2 infection or an uninfected control (not recorded which). Both conserved end residues are part of each CDR3. D genes are given only for firm matches. Clone size, where shown, is once, few, many, or a class for clones that have expanded.

clone size,D gene,J gene,CDR3 length,V gene,CDR3 protein,CDR3 DNA
many,NA,TRBJ2-7,14,TRBV7-9,CASSSRTDGTQQYF,TGTGCCAGCAGCTCCAGGACAGATGGCACTCAGCAGTACTTC
few,NA,TRBJ1-1,13,TRBV7-3,CASSWGKDTEAFF,TGTGCCAGCAGCTGGGGAAAGGACACTGAAGCTTTCTTT
many,NA,TRBJ2-3,12,TRBV24-1,CATAGSTDTQYF,TGTGCCACAGCCGGGAGCACAGATACGCAGTATTTT
many,NA,TRBJ2-5,11,TRBV29-1,CSVTTTETQYF,TGCAGCGTGACAACGACTGAGACCCAGTACTTC
many,TRBD2,TRBJ2-3,14,TRBV6-2/TRBV6-3,CASTPRRGGDTQYF,TGTGCCAGCACCCCCCGGCGGGGGGGCGATACGCAGTATTTT
few,TRBD1,TRBJ2-7,14,TRBV29-1,CSVEFGTGVAEQYF,TGCAGCGTTGAATTCGGGACAGGGGTCGCCGAGCAGTACTTC
NA,NA,TRBJ2-5,14,TRBV2,CASNPGLAQETQYF,TGTGCCAGCAATCCGGGACTCGCACAAGAGACCCAGTACTTC
few,TRBD2,TRBJ2-3,14,TRBV7-9,CASSRGGSTDTQYF,TGTGCCAGCAGCCGGGGGGGGAGCACAGATACGCAGTATTTT
many,NA,TRBJ1-2,16,TRBV7-2,CASSLDPGGHPYGYTF,TGTGCCAGCAGCTTAGATCCGGGGGGTCATCCCTATGGCTACACCTTC
many,TRBD2,TRBJ2-7,15,TRBV5-1,CASSAGLAGVDEQYF,TGCGCCAGCAGCGCTGGACTAGCGGGAGTGGACGAGCAGTACTTC
few,NA,TRBJ2-1,15,TRBV19,CASSLGTRQYNEQFF,TGTGCCAGTAGCCTAGGTACTAGACAGTACAATGAGCAGTTCTTC
few,TRBD1,TRBJ2-7,15,TRBV28,CASSLPGQGDRKQYF,TGTGCCAGCAGTTTACCCGGACAGGGGGATAGGAAGCAGTACTTC
few,TRBD2,TRBJ2-5,15,TRBV11-2,CASSYNRLAAETQYF,TGTGCCAGCAGCTACAACAGACTAGCCGCTGAGACCCAGTACTTC
few,NA,TRBJ1-5,15,TRBV6-1,CASSRDLLGLQPQHF,TGTGCCAGCAGTAGGGACCTTTTGGGGTTACAGCCCCAGCATTTT
NA,NA,TRBJ2-1,18,TRBV12-3/TRBV12-4,CASSLVLPSRGKDNEQFF,TGTGCCAGCAGTTTAGTGCTACCCTCGAGGGGAAAGGATAATGAGCAGTTCTTC
many,TRBD2,TRBJ2-5,15,TRBV5-5,CASSWTSGLGETQYF,TGTGCCAGCAGCTGGACTAGCGGGCTGGGAGAGACCCAGTACTTC
NA,TRBD1,TRBJ1-2,16,TRBV6-1,CASSTGGLKDDYGYTF,TGTGCCAGCAGCACAGGGGGTCTTAAAGACGACTATGGCTACACCTTC
many,NA,TRBJ1-1,14,TRBV2,CASSEHYGLTEAFF,TGTGCCAGCAGTGAACACTATGGGTTGACTGAAGCTTTCTTT
NA,NA,TRBJ1-2,14,TRBV28,CASNTEGGSYGYTF,TGTGCCAGCAACACCGAAGGGGGGTCCTATGGCTACACCTTC
many,NA,TRBJ2-3,15,TRBV28,CASSSRGLGTDTQYF,TGTGCCAGCAGTTCCAGGGGTTTAGGAACAGATACGCAGTATTTT
few,NA,TRBJ1-6,17,TRBV9,CASSADRQSSYNSPLHF,TGTGCCAGCAGCGCCGACCGACAGAGCTCCTATAATTCACCCCTCCACTTT
few,NA,TRBJ2-3,13,TRBV20-1,CSATQPSTDTQYF,TGCAGTGCAACCCAACCGAGCACAGATACGCAGTATTTT
few,NA,TRBJ2-7,12,TRBV7-8,CASSTAKHEQYF,TGTGCCAGCAGCACGGCCAAGCACGAGCAGTACTTC
NA,TRBD2,TRBJ2-1,16,TRBV7-8,CASSLVVAGGLLEQFF,TGTGCCAGCAGCTTAGTGGTAGCGGGAGGGCTTCTTGAGCAGTTCTTC
NA,TRBD1,TRBJ2-5,18,TRBV19,CASSIGGQGLITQETQYF,TGTGCCAGTAGTATAGGTGGACAGGGTTTGATCACTCAAGAGACCCAGTACTTC
once,NA,TRBJ2-3,12,TRBV7-9,CASSQATDTQYF,TGTGCCAGCAGCCAAGCGACAGATACGCAGTATTTT
NA,NA,TRBJ2-3,12,TRBV9,CASSVESDTQYF,TGTGCCAGCAGCGTAGAGTCAGATACGCAGTATTTT
few,TRBD1,TRBJ2-2,17,TRBV18,CASSPYSGTGYTGELFF,TGTGCCAGCTCACCGTACTCCGGGACAGGGTATACCGGGGAGCTGTTTTTT
few,NA,TRBJ2-1,14,TRBV4-1,CASSQDLMRSEQFF,TGCGCCAGCAGCCAAGATCTTATGAGGAGTGAGCAGTTCTTC
few,NA,TRBJ1-1,14,TRBV6-5,CASRDMGGNTEAFF,TGTGCCAGCAGGGATATGGGAGGCAACACTGAAGCTTTCTTT
many,NA,TRBJ2-1,15,TRBV10-3,CAISESGMLYNEQFF,TGTGCCATCAGTGAGTCCGGCATGTTATACAATGAGCAGTTCTTC
many,NA,TRBJ2-7,15,TRBV28,CASTPGGTLTYEQYF,TGTGCCAGCACTCCTGGCGGGACACTTACGTACGAGCAGTACTTC
NA,TRBD1,TRBJ1-6,16,TRBV7-6,CASSYGGTETNSPLHF,TGTGCCAGCAGCTACGGCGGGACAGAAACAAATTCACCCCTCCACTTT
few,NA,TRBJ2-2,15,TRBV4-1,CASSQDFSSTGELFF,TGCGCCAGCAGCCAAGATTTTAGTTCTACCGGGGAGCTGTTTTTT
few,NA,TRBJ2-2,11,TRBV2,CASSETGELFF,TGTGCCAGCAGCGAGACCGGGGAGCTGTTTTTT
many,TRBD1,TRBJ1-6,20,TRBV11-2,CASSPNRGFYLSSYNSPLHF,TGTGCCAGCAGCCCCAACAGGGGATTCTACTTAAGCTCCTATAATTCACCCCTCCACTTT
NA,NA,TRBJ2-1,11,TRBV29-1,CSAQRSGEEFF,TGCAGCGCCCAACGATCCGGGGAGGAGTTCTTC
few,TRBD2,TRBJ2-1,13,TRBV5-1,CASSLETSGRQFF,TGCGCCAGCAGCTTGGAGACTAGCGGGAGGCAGTTCTTC
many,NA,TRBJ1-5,14,TRBV6-1,CASRSGAVNQPQHF,TGTGCCAGCAGGTCGGGGGCGGTCAATCAGCCCCAGCATTTT
few,TRBD1,TRBJ2-7,11,TRBV20-1,CSGQENYEQYF,TGCAGCGGACAGGAAAACTACGAGCAGTACTTC
NA,TRBD1,TRBJ2-5,15,TRBV7-9,CASSLFRDRIETQYF,TGTGCCAGCAGCCTATTTCGGGACAGGATCGAGACCCAGTACTTC
few,NA,TRBJ2-5,15,TRBV12-2,CASRFSGRAGETQYF,TGTGCAAGTCGCTTTAGCGGGAGGGCCGGCGAGACCCAGTACTTC
medium-sized,TRBD1,TRBJ2-7,12,TRBV29-1,CSVGTGEAEQYF,TGCAGCGTGGGGACAGGGGAAGCCGAGCAGTACTTC
many,NA,TRBJ2-7,14,TRBV11-2,CASSLAPGTGEQYF,TGTGCCAGCAGCTTAGCCCCCGGGACCGGGGAGCAGTACTTC
many,NA,TRBJ2-1,14,TRBV27,CASSFSGDYNEQFF,TGTGCCAGCAGTTTTTCGGGGGATTACAATGAGCAGTTCTTC
many,TRBD1,TRBJ2-3,15,TRBV7-9,CASSRGQGTTDTQYF,TGTGCCAGCAGCCGTGGACAGGGGACCACAGATACGCAGTATTTT
NA,TRBD2,TRBJ2-1,19,TRBV19,CASSISGLAGDSGYNEQFF,TGTGCCAGTAGTATTTCCGGCCTAGCGGGAGATTCCGGCTACAATGAGCAGTTCTTC
many,NA,TRBJ2-7,12,TRBV3-1,CASSLTGVEQYF,TGTGCCAGCAGCCTCACGGGGGTCGAGCAGTACTTC
many,NA,TRBJ2-3,11,TRBV5-1,CASRTTDTQYF,TGCGCCAGCAGAACGACAGATACGCAGTATTTT
NA,NA,TRBJ1-5,14,TRBV12-3/TRBV12-4,CASRSSGVGGSQHF,TGTGCCAGCCGCTCCTCGGGCGTTGGGGGCTCCCAGCATTTT
NA,TRBD2,TRBJ2-3,16,TRBV12-3/TRBV12-4,CASSSRLAGGSDTQYF,TGTGCCAGCAGTTCTAGACTAGCGGGAGGGTCAGATACGCAGTATTTT
once,NA,TRBJ2-5,16,TRBV28,CASSTPLGPFQETQYF,TGTGCCAGCAGTACTCCCCTAGGGCCCTTCCAAGAGACCCAGTACTTC
NA,TRBD2,TRBJ2-7,14,TRBV5-1,CASSFEGGPVEQYF,TGCGCCAGCAGCTTTGAGGGAGGGCCTGTCGAGCAGTACTTC
few,NA,TRBJ2-2,11,TRBV29-1,CSVVTTGELFF,TGCAGCGTTGTTACTACCGGGGAGCTGTTTTTT